A selection of T cell receptor beta chains follows, all from one sample in a study of T cell responses to AZD1222 COVID-19 vaccine. Libraries were prepared by immunoSEQ multiplex PCR; TCRdb keeps only in-frame clonotypes and omits some of them. This sample yields 50,000 to 60,000 clones, of which roughly 80% are seen a single time; roughly 5.1% belongs to the top ten. Material: peripheral blood, obtained 28 days after the second AZD1222 dose. Receptors originate from an adult who received the AZD1222 COVID-19 vaccine. Both conserved end residues are part of each CDR3. Fields, in order: D gene, V gene, clone size, J gene, CDR3 DNA, CDR3 protein. The D gene is left open where the match is weak. Expanded clones get a size class; other rows say once, few or many, or leave the size out.

TRBD1	TRBV7-2	few	TRBJ2-1	TGTGCCAGCAGCTCCGGACAGGGCTCGTACAATGAGCAGTTCTTC	CASSSGQGSYNEQFF
TRBD1	TRBV27	NA	TRBJ1-1	TGTGCCAGCAGTTTAATGACAGGGGGAGCTGAAGCTTTCTTT	CASSLMTGGAEAFF
TRBD2	TRBV5-5	NA	TRBJ2-2	TGTGCCAGCACTAATCTGGGAGGGTTTCGAACCGGGGAGCTGTTTTTT	CASTNLGGFRTGELFF
NA	TRBV5-1	NA	TRBJ1-2	TGCGCCAGCAGCTTGGAGGCAGACTACTATGGCTACACCTTC	CASSLEADYYGYTF
NA	TRBV3-1/TRBV3-2	NA	TRBJ2-2	TGTGCCAGCGCGGATCAGAGAAACACCGGGGAGCTGTTTTTT	CASADQRNTGELFF
NA	TRBV19	NA	TRBJ2-1	TGTGCCAGTAGTCTACCCGTGAGTGAGCAGTTCTTC	CASSLPVSEQFF
NA	TRBV24-1	NA	TRBJ2-2	TGTGCCACCAGTGCTCCCAGGGTGGGAACCGGGGAGCTGTTTTTT	CATSAPRVGTGELFF
NA	TRBV6-1	NA	TRBJ1-5	TGTGCCAGCAGTGACATTTCAGGGTTTCGCAATCAGCCCCAGCATTTT	CASSDISGFRNQPQHF
TRBD2	TRBV7-3	NA	TRBJ2-1	TGTGCCAGCAGTTGGGGACTAGCGGGACTCAATGAGCAGTTCTTC	CASSWGLAGLNEQFF
TRBD2	TRBV7-6	NA	TRBJ2-1	TGTGCCAGCAGACCTGCGGGGGGGAAGTACAATGAGCAGTTCTTC	CASRPAGGKYNEQFF
NA	TRBV19	NA	TRBJ1-5	TGTGCCAGTAGTAGTAGGGACCAGCCCCAGCATTTT	CASSSRDQPQHF
NA	TRBV30	NA	TRBJ2-3	TGTGCCTGGAGTGTCGTAGGGACTCGAGGCACAGATACGCAGTATTTT	CAWSVVGTRGTDTQYF
NA	TRBV15	NA	TRBJ1-4	TGTGCCACCAGCAGTTCGGGGGTTACTGCAACTAATGAAAAACTGTTTTTT	CATSSSGVTATNEKLFF
TRBD1	TRBV10-2	NA	TRBJ2-2	TGCGCCAGCAGTGAAAGAGGACAGGGGGCCACCGGGGAGCTGTTTTTT	CASSERGQGATGELFF
NA	TRBV28	NA	TRBJ2-3	NA	CASSFLESTDTQYF